Described below is a single T cell receptor beta chain sequence and its context. Its specificity is unknown. Repertoires were generated with immunoSEQ multiplex PCR, while TCRdb's copy carries only in-frame clones and drops some. This repertoire shows 70,000 to 80,000 clones, 70% to 90% found once; its top ten account for about two fifths. These data originate in a study of cytotoxic CD8 clonotypes in ibrutinib-treated CLL. Study as a whole: The study included 11 relapsed/refractory and under 16 treatment-naive patients; 17 to 18 had IGHV unmutated disease. Investigators collected response samples after a median approximately eleven months of treatment, range 6 to 36.

The CDR3 extends over 14 amino acids. The V gene's germline CDR1 is SGHDT and CDR2 YYEEEE. V lost 4 bases, J lost 3 bases, and 5 bases stayed unmatched. Study-level points and caveats: Public clonotypes occurred uncommonly; on treatment, they contracted or remained stable.

This receptor was identified in a human donor with chronic lymphocytic leukemia. Here the sequenced sample was PBMCs, taken after 24 months of ibrutinib treatment. The chain carries TRBV5-6 and TRBJ2-7, with TRBD1 matching over 9 bases. The CDR3 is CASSTDRGFYEQYF. The CDR3 DNA reads TGTGCCAGCAGCACGGACAGGGGATTCTACGAGCAGTACTTC.